These 19 T cell receptor beta chains originate from one sample sequenced in a study of T cells in Graves' hyperthyroidism and ophthalmopathy (dated by TCRdb to 2018 to 2020). The receptor library was made with multiplex PCR. TCRdb shows the sequencer as Illumina HiSeq 2000. TCR beta CDR3 regions were amplified from RNA transcripts. The TCR CDR3 was subjected to a first round of RT-PCR using the HTBI primer set and the Qiagen OneStep RT-PCR kit. TCRdb itself trimmed the public reads at Q25 with fastp, ran MiXCR and retained productive beta chains. Rows with a matching CDR3 protein are joined into one entry that keeps the most common DNA and genes. Counted in this sample were some 270,000 distinct CDR3 sequences; roughly 15% of them appeared once. The ten largest clones take up 7% to 9.5% of the sample. The source material was blood. The receptors were sampled from a woman aged 35 to 49 with Graves' hyperthyroidism.

The chain recombines TRBV18 with TRBJ1-1, with 9 bases fitting TRBD1. The CDR3 spans 15 residues. From germline, CDR1 is KGHSH and CDR2 LQKENI. The V and J ends lost 3 bases and 4 bases, in that order; junction bases with no gene match: 6. In DNA form, the CDR3 reads TGTGCCAGCTCACCGGCGGGACAGGGACCCACTGAAGCTTTCTTT. Translated: CASSPAGQGPTEAFF.

The V call is TRBV9, the J call TRBJ2-7; 7 positions agree with TRBD2. V shed 0 bases and J 1 base; nucleotides not matched to a gene: 4. CDR1 and CDR2 (germline): SGDLS, YYNGEE. The CDR3 covers 15 residues. CDR3 loop: CASSVGRELSYEQYF. The CDR3 DNA is TGTGCCAGCAGCGTAGGGCGGGAGTTGTCCTACGAGCAGTACTTC.

About this clonotype: The conserved phenylalanine or tryptophan normally closing the CDR3 is absent here, so this likely arose from a read error. CDR3 coding DNA: TGTGCCAGCAGCGTACTCACAGGGGGTGAGGGCTACACCCTC. It encodes CASSVLTGGEGYTL. The chain joins TRBV7-2 to TRBJ1-2, with 8 bases aligning to TRBD1. The CDR3 extends over 14 amino acids. Per germline, CDR1 SGHTA and CDR2 FQGNSA. The V gene end was trimmed by 5 bases and the J gene end by 8 bases; junction bases not matched to a gene: 10.

The sample holds many counts of this clonotype. This chain joins TRBV28 and TRBJ2-5; D is unresolved. The CDR3 covers 12 residues. CDR1 is MDHEN and CDR2 is SYDVKM in the germline V gene. Trimming took off 3 bases at V and 3 bases at J, with 5 bases between the two ends. The DNA for the CDR3 is TGTGCCAGCAGTTTTGGGAAAGAGACCCAGTACTTC. Protein sequence: CASSFGKETQYF.

This clonotype was counted at least ten times. V gene TRBV29-1 combines with J gene TRBJ2-5; maybe TRBD1 (6 bases). The CDR3 loop spans 12 amino acids. V gave up 1 base and J gave up 7 bases, with 10 bases separating them. Germline CDR1 reads SQVTM; CDR2 reads ANQGSEA. The CDR3 DNA reads TGCAGCGTTGAAGGCACAGGGCGGACCCAGTACTTC. Its protein is CSVEGTGRTQYF.

The table lists this clonotype with many counts. As DNA, the CDR3 is TGTGCCAGCAGCCCTCAGGACGTTTCACCCCTCCACTTT. Protein product: CASSPQDVSPLHF. The chain employs TRBV7-9 and TRBJ1-6; D remains ambiguous. The germline gives CDR1 SEHNR, CDR2 FQNEAQ (reference sequence). The ends were cut back, 5 bases at V and 9 bases at J, with 11 bases in the middle. The CDR3 covers 13 residues.

This clonotype has a count of ten or more. This chain uses TRBV2 with TRBJ1-1; D not resolved. This CDR3 region has 13 residues. Germline CDR1 reads SNHLY; CDR2 reads FYNNEI. Trimming stripped 4 bases from V and 1 base from J, with 7 bases between. CDR3 bases: TGTGCCAGCAGTGCCGACGGGAACACTGAAGCTTTCTTT. Amino acids: CASSADGNTEAFF.

This clonotype came up many times. The chain couples TRBV20-1 to TRBJ2-1; TRBD2 agrees at 10 bases. The length of the CDR3 is 18 residues. V dropped 3 bases and J dropped 1; count of bases not matched to a gene: 12. CDR1 is DFQATT, CDR2 SNEGSKA, per germline (reference sequence). The DNA of the CDR3 is TGCAGTGCTAGCGGGACTAGCGAGCCTAGGTGGTCCTACAATGAGCAGTTCTTC. Its protein is CSASGTSEPRWSYNEQFF.

This clonotype has at least ten counts. The V gene is TRBV14, the J gene TRBJ2-5, with unresolved D. The CDR3 totals 13 residues. Trimming shortened V by 2 bases and J by 1 base, and 5 bases separated the two germline ends. CDR1 is SGHDN and CDR2 is FVKESK in the germline V gene. CDR3 region: CASSQLVQETQYF. The DNA for the CDR3 is TGTGCCAGCAGCCAACTGGTCCAAGAGACCCAGTACTTC. Filled out from reference TRBV14 and TRBJ2-5, the complete variable domain reads EAGVTQFPSHSVIEKGQTVTLRCDPISGHDNLYWYRRVMGKEIKFLLHFVKESKQDESGMPNNRFLAERTGGTYSTLKVQPAELEDSGVYFCASSQLVQETQYFGPGTRLLVL.

A note on this clonotype: This clone may be a read error of a much larger clone one base away. V usage is TRBV25-1 and J usage is TRBJ1-4, with 8 bases matching TRBD1. Trimming cost V 4 bases and J 3 bases; bases outside gene matches: 13. The CDR3 has 18 amino acids. The germline V gene has CDR1 MGHDK and CDR2 SYGVNS. Here the CDR3 reads CASSGWVRGPVANEKLFF. CDR3 bases: TGTGCCAGCAGTGGATGGGTCAGGGGGCCGGTAGCTAATGAAAAACTGTTTTTT.

The sample holds many counts of this clonotype. The V and J genes are TRBV12-3 or TRBV12-4 and TRBJ1-5; D might be TRBD1 (6 bases). V gave up 3 bases and J gave up 1 base, with 19 bases separating them. CDR3 size: 18 residues. CDR3 DNA sequence: TGTGCCAGCAGTTTCCGGGGATTGGGGGCTGGCAGCAATCAGCCCCAGCATTTT. This gives the protein CASSFRGLGAGSNQPQHF.

This clonotype was observed a handful of times. The chain employs TRBV2 and TRBJ2-7, with 10 bases lining up with TRBD1. Trimming took 6 bases from V and 4 from J; bases not matched to a gene: 6. CDR1 is SNHLY and CDR2 is FYNNEI in the germline V gene. The CDR3 runs 14 residues. The CDR3 DNA reads TGTGCCAGCAGGGCGACAGGGGGCACGTACGAGCAGTACTTC. Protein sequence: CASRATGGTYEQYF.

The chain employs TRBV7-3 and TRBJ2-6, with D possibly TRBD1 on 5 matching bases. The V gene lost 4 bases and the J gene lost 1 base, with 14 bases spanning the gap. Per germline, CDR1 SGHTA and CDR2 FQGTGA. This CDR3 has 17 amino acids. The CDR3 loop is CASSWKGHRSGANVLTF. CDR3 nucleotide sequence: TGTGCCAGCAGCTGGAAAGGACACCGGTCTGGGGCCAACGTCCTGACTTTC. The whole variable domain, filled in from reference TRBV7-3 and TRBJ2-6, reads GAGVSQTPSNKVTEKGKYVELRCDPISGHTALYWYRQSLGQGPEFLIYFQGTGAADDSGLPNDRFFAVRPEGSVSTLKIQRTERGDSAVYLCASSWKGHRSGANVLTFGAGSRLTVL.

This clonotype was seen a single time. The DNA for the CDR3 is TGTGCCAGCAGTTTGTGGACAGGGGATGAGACCCAGTACTTC. Protein: CASSLWTGDETQYF. This chain links TRBV28 with TRBJ2-5; TRBD1 aligns across 9 bases. Per the germline V gene, CDR1 is MDHEN and CDR2 is SYDVKM. This CDR3 spans 14 amino acids. J gave up 5 bases and V 3 bases, and 4 bases lay outside the gene matches.

This clonotype was picked up a small number of times. The chain carries TRBV7-9 and TRBJ2-7; TRBD1 might be the D (6 bases). CDR1 SEHNR and CDR2 FQNEAQ come from the germline V gene (reference sequence). The CDR3 has 15 amino acids. The ends were cut back, 4 bases at V and 0 bases at J, with 13 bases in the middle. CDR3 in DNA: TGTGCCAGCAGCTCTAGGGGGACCCACTCCTACGAGCAGTACTTC. As protein: CASSSRGTHSYEQYF.

This clonotype has a count of ten or more. The rearrangement uses TRBV28 and TRBJ1-2; D remains unclear. V was trimmed by 5 bases and J by 6 bases, leaving 19 bases between them. Looked up from germline, CDR1 is MDHEN and CDR2 is SYDVKM. The CDR3 has 15 amino acids. The CDR3: CASSAIGAISHGYTF. The CDR3 DNA reads TGTGCCAGCAGTGCTATTGGTGCCATTTCCCATGGCTACACCTTC.

V gene TRBV24-1 combines with J gene TRBJ2-3; no reliable D call. Germline assignment: CDR1 KGHDR and CDR2 SFDVKD. The CDR3 is 15 residues long. V gave up 4 bases and J gave up 0 bases, with 10 bases separating them. CDR3 in amino acids: CATSDRPRSTDTQYF. Here the CDR3 DNA reads TGTGCCACCAGTGACCGACCTCGAAGCACAGATACGCAGTATTTT.

The chain links TRBV5-6 to TRBJ2-3, with D possibly TRBD1 on 6 matching bases. Germline V CDR1 and CDR2: SGHDT, YYEEEE. This CDR3 comprises 15 residues. V was shortened by 3 bases and J by 6 bases, with 17 bases between the two germline ends. The CDR3 region is CASSSTKGVLDTQYF. The CDR3 region has the DNA TGTGCCAGCAGCTCCACCAAGGGGGTGTTGGATACGCAGTATTTT.

This clonotype has at least ten counts. The chain is built from TRBV28 and TRBJ2-1, with TRBD2 matching 7 bases. The CDR3 extends over 15 amino acids. The V segment lost 2 bases and the J segment 9 bases; nucleotides outside the gene matches: 10. Germline V gene lookup returns CDR1 MDHEN and CDR2 SYDVKM. CDR3 residues: CASSLAGASRLEQFF. As DNA, the CDR3 is TGTGCCAGCAGTTTAGCGGGAGCCAGTAGGCTTGAGCAGTTCTTC.